Listed below are T cell receptor beta chains from one sample, sequenced in a study of T cell changes during pregnancy in multiple sclerosis. The protocol was immunoSEQ multiplex PCR, while the TCRdb copy is restricted to in-frame clones and leaves out a portion. The table shows tens of thousands of clones, with nearly 95% occurring only once. The source material was CD4+ T cells from peripheral blood mononuclear cells, sampled in the first trimester of pregnancy. These receptors all come from a female donor with multiple sclerosis, enrolled in a pregnancy study. Both conserved end residues are part of each CDR3. D genes are given only for firm matches. Only part of the rows carry a size: once, few, many, or a class if the clone is expanded.

clone_size: .
v_call: TRBV2
j_call: TRBJ2-1
d_call: .
cdr3_nt: TGTGCCAGCAAAGGGACGGGACTGTACTACAATGAGCAGTTCTTC
cdr3_aa: CASKGTGLYYNEQFF

clone_size: .
v_call: TRBV4-2
j_call: TRBJ1-5
d_call: TRBD1
cdr3_nt: TGTGCCAGCAGACGGGACAGGGAGAGCAATCAGCCCCAGCATTTT
cdr3_aa: CASRRDRESNQPQHF

clone_size: .
v_call: TRBV19
j_call: TRBJ2-7
d_call: .
cdr3_nt: TGTGCCAGTAGTATAGCGGCAGGATTTCTCTCCTACGAGCAGTACTTC
cdr3_aa: CASSIAAGFLSYEQYF

clone_size: .
v_call: TRBV29-1
j_call: TRBJ1-2
d_call: .
cdr3_nt: TGCAGCGCCATGGGGGGTTTGGACGATTCCATATATGGCTACACCTTC
cdr3_aa: CSAMGGLDDSIYGYTF

clone_size: once
v_call: TRBV19
j_call: TRBJ2-7
d_call: TRBD2
cdr3_nt: TGTGCCAGTATGACCTCGGGGGGGGGCCTCTACGAGCAGTACTTC
cdr3_aa: CASMTSGGGLYEQYF

clone_size: .
v_call: TRBV7-6
j_call: TRBJ2-3
d_call: TRBD2
cdr3_nt: TGTGCCAGCAGCTTAGGGGGACTACAATCGGATACGCAGTATTTT
cdr3_aa: CASSLGGLQSDTQYF

clone_size: .
v_call: TRBV7-3
j_call: TRBJ2-3
d_call: TRBD2
cdr3_nt: TGTGCCAGCAGCCGGACTAGCGGGGGGAACGCAGATACGCAGTATTTT
cdr3_aa: CASSRTSGGNADTQYF

clone_size: .
v_call: TRBV18
j_call: TRBJ2-5
d_call: .
cdr3_nt: TGTGCCAGCTCACCACCCCTTGTCGAGACCCAGTACTTC
cdr3_aa: CASSPPLVETQYF

clone_size: .
v_call: TRBV9
j_call: TRBJ1-2
d_call: .
cdr3_nt: TGTGCCAGCAGCGTAGATTCGGGGGGTGGTGGCTACACCTTC
cdr3_aa: CASSVDSGGGGYTF

clone_size: .
v_call: TRBV7-9
j_call: TRBJ1-3
d_call: .
cdr3_nt: TGTGCCAGCAGCTTATCAGTATCGGGAAACACCATATATTTT
cdr3_aa: CASSLSVSGNTIYF

clone_size: once
v_call: TRBV11-1
j_call: TRBJ2-2
d_call: TRBD1
cdr3_nt: TGTGCCAGCAGCCGGGGACAGGTTGACACCGGGGAGCTGTTTTTT
cdr3_aa: CASSRGQVDTGELFF

clone_size: .
v_call: TRBV29-1
j_call: TRBJ1-1
d_call: .
cdr3_nt: TGCAGCGTTGAAGAGGGGGCGAACACTGAAGCTTTCTTT
cdr3_aa: CSVEEGANTEAFF

clone_size: .
v_call: TRBV9
j_call: TRBJ2-7
d_call: .
cdr3_nt: TGTGCCAGCAGCGTAACGAGCTCCTACGAGCAGTACTTC
cdr3_aa: CASSVTSSYEQYF

clone_size: .
v_call: TRBV6-1
j_call: TRBJ1-5
d_call: .
cdr3_nt: TGTGCCAGCGGGCCAGCCGATCACAATCAGCCCCAGCATTTT
cdr3_aa: CASGPADHNQPQHF

clone_size: .
v_call: TRBV5-4
j_call: TRBJ1-3
d_call: TRBD1
cdr3_nt: TGTGCCAGCAGCTTAACCCCGGGACAGGGCTTCTCTGGAAACACCATATATTTT
cdr3_aa: CASSLTPGQGFSGNTIYF

clone_size: .
v_call: TRBV2
j_call: TRBJ1-2
d_call: .
cdr3_nt: TGTGCCAGCGGATCGGGAGGACCTGCTTATGGCTACACCTTC
cdr3_aa: CASGSGGPAYGYTF

clone_size: .
v_call: TRBV6-5
j_call: TRBJ2-7
d_call: TRBD1
cdr3_nt: TGTGCCAGCAGGCGAACCGGGACAGGGGGCATCGAGCAGTACTTC
cdr3_aa: CASRRTGTGGIEQYF

clone_size: .
v_call: TRBV7-8
j_call: TRBJ2-5
d_call: .
cdr3_nt: TGTGCCAGCAGCGGGGGGTGGTCCTCCGAAGGGACCCAGTACTTC
cdr3_aa: CASSGGWSSEGTQYF

clone_size: .
v_call: TRBV19
j_call: TRBJ1-1
d_call: .
cdr3_nt: TGTGCCAGTAGTATAGGTGCTCCGGGCACTGAAGCTTTCTTT
cdr3_aa: CASSIGAPGTEAFF

clone_size: .
v_call: TRBV7-9
j_call: TRBJ2-5
d_call: .
cdr3_nt: TGTGCCAGCAGCTTACAGGGGTTGGAGACCCAGTACTTC
cdr3_aa: CASSLQGLETQYF

clone_size: .
v_call: TRBV15
j_call: TRBJ2-5
d_call: .
cdr3_nt: TGTGCCACCAGCAGAGGGGCGGAGACCCAGTACTTC
cdr3_aa: CATSRGAETQYF

clone_size: .
v_call: TRBV7-9
j_call: TRBJ1-2
d_call: TRBD1
cdr3_nt: TGTGCCAGCAGCTTAACAGGGGCCCTGGGCTATGGCTACACCTTC
cdr3_aa: CASSLTGALGYGYTF

clone_size: .
v_call: TRBV5-1
j_call: TRBJ1-4
d_call: TRBD1
cdr3_nt: TGCGCCAGCAGCTTGGGATCTAGAGGGGGCGGTGAAAAACTGTTTTTT
cdr3_aa: CASSLGSRGGGEKLFF

clone_size: once
v_call: TRBV5-4
j_call: TRBJ1-4
d_call: TRBD1
cdr3_nt: TGTGCCAGCAGCTTGGCCGTGGCAGGGGGGAAACTGTTTTTT
cdr3_aa: CASSLAVAGGKLFF

clone_size: .
v_call: TRBV11-3
j_call: TRBJ2-7
d_call: TRBD1
cdr3_nt: TGTGCCAGCAGCTTAGATCAGACAGGGAGCGAGCAGTACTTC
cdr3_aa: CASSLDQTGSEQYF

clone_size: .
v_call: TRBV11-3
j_call: TRBJ2-1
d_call: .
cdr3_nt: TGTGCCAGCAGCCGGGGGGCTCGGGAGCAGTTCTTC
cdr3_aa: CASSRGAREQFF

clone_size: .
v_call: TRBV11-2
j_call: TRBJ1-1
d_call: TRBD1
cdr3_nt: TGTGCCAGCAGCCCAGGGACAGGCAAGCGCCTGAACACTGAAGCTTTCTTT
cdr3_aa: CASSPGTGKRLNTEAFF

clone_size: .
v_call: TRBV19
j_call: TRBJ1-2
d_call: TRBD1
cdr3_nt: TGTGCCAGTAGTATACAGGGGGCTAACTATGGCTACACCTTC
cdr3_aa: CASSIQGANYGYTF

clone_size: .
v_call: TRBV11-2
j_call: TRBJ1-1
d_call: TRBD1
cdr3_nt: TGTGCCAGCAGCCCGACCCGTACAGGGGGCAGGACTGAAGCTTTCTTT
cdr3_aa: CASSPTRTGGRTEAFF

clone_size: once
v_call: TRBV18
j_call: TRBJ1-4
d_call: TRBD1
cdr3_nt: TGTGCCAGCTCACCACGAGAGGGGGCTAGGGAAAAACTGTTTTTT
cdr3_aa: CASSPREGAREKLFF

clone_size: .
v_call: TRBV27
j_call: TRBJ2-5
d_call: TRBD2
cdr3_nt: TGTGCCAGCAGTCCCCGTATAGCGGGGGGCCCCGAGACCCAGTACTTC
cdr3_aa: CASSPRIAGGPETQYF

clone_size: .
v_call: TRBV18
j_call: TRBJ2-3
d_call: TRBD1
cdr3_nt: TGTGCCAGCTCACCACCACAGGGGAAAGGAGATACGCAGTATTTT
cdr3_aa: CASSPPQGKGDTQYF

clone_size: .
v_call: TRBV4-1
j_call: TRBJ2-3
d_call: .
cdr3_nt: TGCGCCAGCAGCCAAACCGGGACTTCCGCCGATACGCAGTATTTT
cdr3_aa: CASSQTGTSADTQYF

clone_size: .
v_call: TRBV4-1
j_call: TRBJ1-2
d_call: .
cdr3_nt: TGCGCCAGCAGCAAAGTAGGTGGTGGGCTTGGGCGTGGCTACACCTTC
cdr3_aa: CASSKVGGGLGRGYTF

clone_size: .
v_call: TRBV19
j_call: TRBJ2-3
d_call: TRBD1
cdr3_nt: TGTGCCAGTAGTCTCCGAACCGGGACAGACACAGATACGCAGTATTTT
cdr3_aa: CASSLRTGTDTDTQYF

clone_size: .
v_call: TRBV6-1
j_call: TRBJ1-4
d_call: .
cdr3_nt: TGTGCCAGCAGTGAATTTCAAAGGTCGAGGACAGCGGCCAAACTGTTTTTT
cdr3_aa: CASSEFQRSRTAAKLFF

clone_size: .
v_call: TRBV15
j_call: TRBJ2-3
d_call: .
cdr3_nt: TGTGCCACCAGCATTAGGGGAGATACGCAGTATTTT
cdr3_aa: CATSIRGDTQYF

clone_size: .
v_call: TRBV2
j_call: TRBJ2-6
d_call: .
cdr3_nt: TGTGCCAGCAGTGTACTGGAGGCTGGGGCCAACGTCCTGACTTTC
cdr3_aa: CASSVLEAGANVLTF

clone_size: once
v_call: TRBV15
j_call: TRBJ1-4
d_call: TRBD1
cdr3_nt: TGTGCCACCAGCAGGGGACAGCTTGAAAAACTGTTTTTT
cdr3_aa: CATSRGQLEKLFF

clone_size: once
v_call: TRBV6-6
j_call: TRBJ1-5
d_call: TRBD1
cdr3_nt: TGTGCCACACAAAATCCGACAGGGCCAAATCAGCCCCAGCATTTT
cdr3_aa: CATQNPTGPNQPQHF